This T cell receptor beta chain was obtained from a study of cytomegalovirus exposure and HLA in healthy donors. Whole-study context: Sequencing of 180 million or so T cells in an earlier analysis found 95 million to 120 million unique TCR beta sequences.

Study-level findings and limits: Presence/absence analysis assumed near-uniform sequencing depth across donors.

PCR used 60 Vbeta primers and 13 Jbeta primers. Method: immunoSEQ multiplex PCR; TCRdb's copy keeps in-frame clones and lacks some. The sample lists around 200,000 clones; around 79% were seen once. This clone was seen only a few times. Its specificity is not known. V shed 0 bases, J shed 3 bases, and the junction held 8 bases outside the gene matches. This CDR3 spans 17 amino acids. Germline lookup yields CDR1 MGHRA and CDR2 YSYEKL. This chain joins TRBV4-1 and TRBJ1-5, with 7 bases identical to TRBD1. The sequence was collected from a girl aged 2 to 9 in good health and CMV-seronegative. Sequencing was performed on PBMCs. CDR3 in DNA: TGCGCCAGCAGCCAAGATCCGGGCAGGGGGGTCAATCAGCCCCAGCATTTT. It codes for CASSQDPGRGVNQPQHF.